This TCR beta chain was captured in a study of T cell responses to AZD1222 COVID-19 vaccine. The repertoire was sequenced with immunoSEQ multiplex PCR; TCRdb's copy has only in-frame clones and lacks some. Here the sample spans roughly 150,000 clones, over 90% being singletons. The CDR3 spans 12 residues. Germline values: CDR1 SGHAT, CDR2 FQNNGV. The V gene lost 1 base and the J gene lost 6 bases, with 4 bases spanning the gap. The sample here was peripheral blood, taken on day 0 of AZD1222 vaccination. The clonotype was recovered from an adult in good health. This chain links TRBV11-2 with TRBJ2-1; D ambiguous. The CDR3 DNA is TGTGCCAGCAGCTTAGTTTCCAATGAGCAGTTCTTC. This codes for CASSLVSNEQFF.